One TCR beta chain is described in this entry. The data derive from a study of identical twins. CDR1 MGHRA and CDR2 YSYEKL come from the germline V gene. The CDR3 has 12 residues. The germline V and J ends were trimmed by 3 bases and 8 bases, with 10 bases remaining between them. Through template switching, a universal primer site was introduced, and the cDNA contained unique molecular identifiers. TCRdb recomputed calls from the 5' RACE reads with MiXCR, one row per CDR3 protein. Here the sample spans 1.5 million or so distinct CDR3 sequences, less than 40% being singletons. J is TRBJ1-1 and V is TRBV4-1; tentatively, D is TRBD1 (6 bases). Sequenced input: cord blood. This TCR derives from a newborn girl in good health. The CDR3 coding sequence is TGCGCCAGCAGCCATGCCGGGACAGAAGCTTTCTTT. It encodes CASSHAGTEAFF.